The present T cell receptor beta chain was sequenced within a study of T cell repertoires in cytomegalovirus infection. Study background: The study used recently identified HLA-C-restricted and well-studied HLA-B-restricted CMV epitopes. The public TCR beta signatures pointed to both CMV infection and matching HLA type.

This clonotype has more than one count but fewer than ten. Its target is unknown. TCRdb called the reads again in MiXCR, with one record for every CDR3 protein. Of under 150,000 distinct CDR3 sequences in the sample, roughly 31% were seen once. The junction had 6 bases not matched to a gene; V was cut back by 8 bases and J by 3 bases. Germline V CDR1 and CDR2: MNHEY, SVGEGT. The CDR3 length is 14 residues. Study outcomes and limitations: Ex vivo responses were dominated by HLA-C-restricted CMV-specific TCR beta clonotypes. Identification of carriers of CMV plus the relevant HLA was achieved through cumulative public TCR beta family frequency.

The material sequenced was CD8+ T cells from cultured PBMCs, taken from culture after CMV antigen stimulation. This sequence was found in a human donor in good health (CMV status not recorded). Some clones in this sample may be carry-over from other donors' samples. The chain employs TRBV6-2 or TRBV6-3 and TRBJ1-1; 10 bases align to TRBD1. The CDR3, as DNA: TGTGCCAGCGCCACCGGACAGGGGGACACTGAAGCTTTCTTT. Protein sequence: CASATGQGDTEAFF.